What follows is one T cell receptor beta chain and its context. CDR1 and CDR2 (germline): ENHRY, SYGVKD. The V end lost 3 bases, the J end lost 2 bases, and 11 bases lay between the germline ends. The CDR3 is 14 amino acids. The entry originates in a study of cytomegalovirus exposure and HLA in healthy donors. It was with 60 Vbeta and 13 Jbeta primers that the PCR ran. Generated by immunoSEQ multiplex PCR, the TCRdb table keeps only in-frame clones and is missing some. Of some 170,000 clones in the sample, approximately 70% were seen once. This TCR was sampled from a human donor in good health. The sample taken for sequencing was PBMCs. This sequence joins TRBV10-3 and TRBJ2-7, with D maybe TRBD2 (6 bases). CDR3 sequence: CAISDWGRTYEQYF. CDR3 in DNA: TGTGCCATCAGTGACTGGGGGAGGACCTACGAGCAGTACTTC.